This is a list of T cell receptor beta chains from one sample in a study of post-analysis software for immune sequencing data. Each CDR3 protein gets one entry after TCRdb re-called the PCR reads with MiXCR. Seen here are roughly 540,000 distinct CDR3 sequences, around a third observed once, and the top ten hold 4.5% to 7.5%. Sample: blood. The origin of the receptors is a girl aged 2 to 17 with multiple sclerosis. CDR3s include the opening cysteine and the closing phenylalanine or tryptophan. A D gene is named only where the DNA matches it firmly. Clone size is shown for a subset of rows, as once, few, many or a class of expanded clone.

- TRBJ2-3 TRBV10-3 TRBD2 CAISGGTSGGNTDTQYF TGTGCCATCAGTGGGGGGACTAGCGGGGGAAACACAGATACGCAGTATTTT
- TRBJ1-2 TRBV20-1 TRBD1 CSAFLGQGYYGYTF TGCAGTGCTTTCCTTGGACAGGGCTACTATGGCTACACCTTC
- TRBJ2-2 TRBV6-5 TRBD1 CASADRGAGELFF TGTGCCAGCGCAGACAGGGGGGCCGGGGAGCTGTTTTTT
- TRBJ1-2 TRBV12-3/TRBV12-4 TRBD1 CASLGAGRGLDYTF TGTGCCAGTTTGGGGGCTGGCAGGGGGCTTGACTACACCTTC
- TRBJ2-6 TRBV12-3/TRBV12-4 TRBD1 CASSLEGGRGPSGANVLTF TGTGCCAGCAGTTTGGAGGGCGGCAGGGGGCCCTCTGGGGCCAACGTCCTGACTTTC
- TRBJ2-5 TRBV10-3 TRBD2 CAISRGTSGGSTQYF TGTGCCATCAGTAGGGGGACTAGCGGGGGCTCGACCCAGTACTTC
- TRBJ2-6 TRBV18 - CASSPEGSTSGANVLTF TGTGCCAGCTCCCCGGAGGGGTCAACTTCTGGGGCCAACGTCCTGACTTTC
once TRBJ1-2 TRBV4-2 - CAGSQEGHSGYGYTF TGTGCCGGCAGCCAAGAAGGGCATAGCGGCTATGGCTACACCTTC
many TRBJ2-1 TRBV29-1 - CSVAGYNEQFF TGCAGCGTTGCAGGGTACAATGAGCAGTTCTTC
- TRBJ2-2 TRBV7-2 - CASSLRGGRRTGELFF TGTGCCAGCAGCTTAAGGGGAGGCCGTCGGACCGGGGAGCTGTTTTTT
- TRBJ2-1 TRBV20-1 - CSARYPGGSDNEQFF TGCAGTGCTAGATATCCCGGTGGATCAGACAATGAGCAGTTCTTC
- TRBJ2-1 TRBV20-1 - CSAPPGGVGIEQFF TGCAGTGCTCCCCCAGGGGGGGTGGGGATTGAGCAGTTCTTC
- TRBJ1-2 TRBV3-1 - CASSQDNGRPMYGYTF TGTGCCAGCAGCCAAGATAACGGCCGCCCGATGTATGGCTACACCTTC
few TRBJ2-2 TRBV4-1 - CASSQVPWGNTGELFF TGCGCCAGCAGCCAAGTACCGTGGGGCAACACCGGGGAGCTGTTTTTT
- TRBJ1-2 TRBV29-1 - CSGQGPYGYTF TGCAGCGGGCAGGGGCCCTATGGCTACACCTTC
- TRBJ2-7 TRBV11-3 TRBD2 CASRSSGGAYNEQYF TGTGCCAGCAGATCGAGCGGGGGGGCCTACAATGAGCAGTACTTC
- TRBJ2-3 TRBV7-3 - CASSIGAEPYTDTQYF TGTGCCAGCAGTATTGGGGCCGAACCATACACAGATACGCAGTATTTT
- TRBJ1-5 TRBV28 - CASSRNQPQHF TGTGCCAGCAGTCGAAATCAGCCCCAGCATTTT
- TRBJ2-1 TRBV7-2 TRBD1 CASSLVRGGFDEQFF TGTGCCAGCAGCTTAGTAAGAGGGGGCTTTGATGAGCAGTTCTTC
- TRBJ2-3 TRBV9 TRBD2 CASSAQRWTSGGSDTQYF TGTGCCAGCAGCGCCCAGAGGTGGACTAGCGGGGGCTCAGATACGCAGTATTTT
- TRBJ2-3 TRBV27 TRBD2 CASSSSGGWADTQYF TGTGCCAGCAGTTCTAGCGGGGGCTGGGCAGATACGCAGTATTTT
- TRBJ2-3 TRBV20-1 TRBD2 CSALSGAGGLSTDTQYF TGCAGTGCTCTTTCGGGAGCGGGGGGCCTCAGCACAGATACGCAGTATTTT
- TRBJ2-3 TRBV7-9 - CASSPLTGGGPGTDTQYF TGTGCCAGCAGCCCGTTAACCGGCGGGGGCCCGGGCACAGATACGCAGTATTTT
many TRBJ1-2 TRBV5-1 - CASSFLKRDYGYTF TGCGCCAGCAGCTTCCTGAAGAGGGACTATGGCTACACCTTC
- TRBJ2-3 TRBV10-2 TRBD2 CASSDPWTSGRDTQYF TGCGCCAGCAGTGACCCCTGGACTAGCGGGCGAGATACGCAGTATTTT
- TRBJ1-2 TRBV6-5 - CATMRGRYGYTF TGTGCCACAATGAGAGGGCGATATGGCTACACCTTC
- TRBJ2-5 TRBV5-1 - CASSLDVGQETQYF TGCGCCAGCAGCTTGGATGTAGGCCAAGAGACCCAGTACTTC
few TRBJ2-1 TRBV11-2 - CASSLVARMYNEQFF TGTGCCAGCAGCTTAGTAGCCAGGATGTACAATGAGCAGTTCTTC
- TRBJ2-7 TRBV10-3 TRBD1 CAIRTDRGDEQYF TGTGCCATCAGGACGGACAGGGGCGACGAGCAGTACTTC
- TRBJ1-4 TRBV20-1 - CSATDRRGKEKLFF TGCAGTGCTACCGACAGGCGGGGGAAGGAAAAACTGTTTTTT
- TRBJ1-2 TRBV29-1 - CSVHTELGVGYTF TGCAGCGTCCACACAGAGCTGGGGGTTGGCTACACCTTC
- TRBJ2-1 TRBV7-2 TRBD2 CASSLVPTSGVDEQFF TGTGCCAGCAGCTTAGTCCCGACTAGCGGGGTTGATGAGCAGTTCTTC
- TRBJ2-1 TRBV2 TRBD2 CASRTSGASEQFF TGTGCCAGCAGGACTAGCGGGGCATCTGAGCAGTTCTTC
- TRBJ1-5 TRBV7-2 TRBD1 CASSLGNRGGEPQHF TGTGCCAGCAGCTTAGGGAACAGGGGGGGAGAGCCCCAGCATTTT
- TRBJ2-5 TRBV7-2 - CASSSPGTEETQYF TGTGCCAGCAGCTCCCCCGGGACGGAAGAGACCCAGTACTTC
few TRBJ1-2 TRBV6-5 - CASSYSVDYGYTF TGTGCCAGCAGTTACTCCGTGGACTATGGCTACACCTTC
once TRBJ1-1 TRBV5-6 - CASSPRGREAFF TGTGCCAGCAGCCCCCGTGGCCGAGAAGCTTTCTTT
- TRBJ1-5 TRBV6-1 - CASSEALQGIQHF TGTGCCAGCAGTGAAGCGCTTCAGGGAATCCAGCATTTT
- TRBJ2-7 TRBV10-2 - CASFVVPLSPQYF TGCGCCAGCTTCGTGGTCCCTCTCAGCCCTCAGTACTTC
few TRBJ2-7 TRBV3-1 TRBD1 CASSQEALTGGEQYF TGTGCCAGCAGCCAAGAGGCCCTGACAGGGGGCGAGCAGTACTTC
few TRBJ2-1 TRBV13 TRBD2 CASSFDLAGAYNEQFF TGTGCCAGCAGCTTCGATCTAGCGGGGGCATACAATGAGCAGTTCTTC
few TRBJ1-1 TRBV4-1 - CASSQVSPGDTEAFF TGCGCCAGCAGCCAAGTTAGTCCAGGGGACACTGAAGCTTTCTTT
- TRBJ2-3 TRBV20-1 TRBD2 CSARDGTAGGTDTQYF TGCAGTGCTAGAGATGGTACAGCGGGGGGCACAGATACGCAGTATTTT
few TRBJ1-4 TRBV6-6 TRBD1 CASSRTGEREKLFF TGTGCCAGCAGCCGGACAGGGGAGAGAGAAAAACTGTTTTTT
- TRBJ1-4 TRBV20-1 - CSAEEHGEKLFF TGCAGTGCGGAGGAGCACGGGGAAAAACTGTTTTTT
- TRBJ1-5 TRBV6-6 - CASSYSTPRDQPQHF TGTGCCAGCAGTTACTCCACCCCCAGAGATCAGCCCCAGCATTTT
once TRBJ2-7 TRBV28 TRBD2 CASSGLAVPNEQYF TGTGCCAGCAGTGGACTAGCGGTCCCCAATGAGCAGTACTTC
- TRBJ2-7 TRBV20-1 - CSARRQNYEQYF TGCAGTGCTAGGCGCCAGAACTACGAGCAGTACTTC
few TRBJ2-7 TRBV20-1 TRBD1 CSARIPWTGGDEQYF TGCAGTGCTAGAATTCCTTGGACAGGGGGCGACGAGCAGTACTTC
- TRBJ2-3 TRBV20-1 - CSASGGISTDTQYF TGCAGTGCTAGCGGGGGCATTAGCACAGATACGCAGTATTTT
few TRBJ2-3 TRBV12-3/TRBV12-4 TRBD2 CASSSPGLAGLGSTDTQYF TGTGCCAGCAGTTCCCCGGGACTAGCGGGGCTAGGGAGCACAGATACGCAGTATTTT
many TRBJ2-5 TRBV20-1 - CSARRTETQYF TGCAGTGCTAGAAGAACAGAGACCCAGTACTTC
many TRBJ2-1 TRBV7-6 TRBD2 CASSPHSGGRSNEQFF TGTGCCAGCAGCCCTCATAGCGGGGGGCGTTCGAATGAGCAGTTCTTC
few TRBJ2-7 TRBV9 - CASSGQKPDEQYF TGTGCCAGCAGCGGACAAAAGCCGGACGAGCAGTACTTC
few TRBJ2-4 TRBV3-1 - CASSQGRGSYIQYF TGTGCCAGCAGCCAAGGCAGGGGAAGTTACATTCAGTACTTC
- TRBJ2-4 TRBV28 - CASSPPLSRAKNIQYF TGTGCCAGCAGTCCCCCTCTCAGCCGGGCTAAAAACATTCAGTACTTC
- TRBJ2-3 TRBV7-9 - CASGISGSSTDTQYF TGTGCCAGCGGGATCAGCGGATCTAGCACAGATACGCAGTATTTT
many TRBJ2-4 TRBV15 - CATSRANRRGGGGAKNIQYF TGTGCCACCAGCAGGGCTAATAGGCGAGGAGGCGGCGGAGCCAAAAACATTCAGTACTTC
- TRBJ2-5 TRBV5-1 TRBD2 CASSLSSGRETQYF TGCGCCAGCAGCTTATCTAGCGGTAGGGAGACCCAGTACTTC
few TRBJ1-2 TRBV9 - CASSLRAGGDDGYTF TGTGCCAGCAGCCTCCGAGCCGGGGGGGATGATGGCTACACCTTC